Listed here is a single T cell receptor beta chain. The antigen remains undetermined. The record originates from a study of cytomegalovirus exposure and HLA in healthy donors. Broader study findings: The listing of roughly 160 TCR beta chains classed them as cytomegalovirus-associated.

There are 12 residues in the CDR3. Per the germline V gene, CDR1 is MNHNS and CDR2 is SASEGT. J gave up 7 bases and V 6 bases, and 5 bases lay outside the gene matches. PCR used 60 Vbeta primers and 13 Jbeta primers. Data came from immunoSEQ multiplex PCR; TCRdb stores just in-frame clones and leaves some out. The sample contains 130,000 to 150,000 clones, approximately 77% of which appear only once. The V call is TRBV6-1, the J call TRBJ1-2; TRBD1 aligns across 7 bases. The source material was PBMCs. The TCR comes from a woman aged 50 to 60 in good health and CMV-seronegative. CDR3 bases: TGTGCCAGCAGCGACAGGGCGGTTGGCTACACCTTC. Residues: CASSDRAVGYTF.